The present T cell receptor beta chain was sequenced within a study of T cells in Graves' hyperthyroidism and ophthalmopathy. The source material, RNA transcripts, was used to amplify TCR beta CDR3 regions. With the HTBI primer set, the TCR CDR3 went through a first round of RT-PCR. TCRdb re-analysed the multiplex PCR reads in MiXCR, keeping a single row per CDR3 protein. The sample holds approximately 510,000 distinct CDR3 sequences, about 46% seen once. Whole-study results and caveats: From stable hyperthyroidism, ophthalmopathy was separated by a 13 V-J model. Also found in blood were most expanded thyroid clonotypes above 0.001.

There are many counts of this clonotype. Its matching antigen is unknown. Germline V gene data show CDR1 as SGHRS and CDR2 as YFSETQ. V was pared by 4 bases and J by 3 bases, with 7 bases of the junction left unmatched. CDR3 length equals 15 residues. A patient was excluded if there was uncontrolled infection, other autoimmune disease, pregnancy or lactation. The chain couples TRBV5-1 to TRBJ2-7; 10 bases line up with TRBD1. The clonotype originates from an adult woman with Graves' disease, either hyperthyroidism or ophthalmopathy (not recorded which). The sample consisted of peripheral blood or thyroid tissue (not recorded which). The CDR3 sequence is CASSRGTGEVYEQYF. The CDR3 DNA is TGCGCCAGCAGCCGGGGGACAGGGGAGGTCTACGAGCAGTACTTC.